The 17 T cell receptor beta chains below were found in one sample sequenced in a study of T cells expressing NK-cell markers. With the 5' RACE reads reprocessed, TCRdb shows one record per CDR3 protein and no DNA. The data include 350,000 to 400,000 distinct CDR3 sequences; the top ten clones carry around a tenth. Sequenced: blood T cells: a sorted CD56 or NKG2C T cell subset, CD4+ or CD8+ T cells, or bulk PBMC T cells (not recorded which). The receptors derive from a woman in her forties or fifties in good health.

This chain's CDR3 is CASSLRGNRGSGYTF. The rearrangement uses TRBV27 and TRBJ1-2; the D call of TRBD1 rests on TCRdb alone, since no DNA is present to check it. Germline CDR1 reads MNHEY; CDR2 reads SMNVEV (reference sequence). This CDR3 is 15 amino acids long.

The genes are TRBV4-1 and TRBJ2-7; without DNA, the TCRdb call of TRBD2 cannot be checked. The CDR3 runs to 19 residues. CDR1 and CDR2 from the germline V gene are MGHRA and YSYEKL. The CDR3 sequence is CASSQERTRAPRLGYEQYF.

The rearrangement uses TRBV30 and TRBJ2-2. This CDR3 comprises 12 residues. Germline V gene lookup returns CDR1 GTSNPN and CDR2 SVGIG (reference sequence). This CDR3 is CAWRASEGELFF.

The chain joins TRBV14 to TRBJ1-2. This CDR3 is built from 13 residues. Germline V gives CDR1 SGHDN, CDR2 FVKESK. The chain's CDR3 is CASSQAQTYGYTF.

The gene calls are TRBV20-1 and TRBJ2-1; TCRdb designates TRBD2, a call that cannot be tested without DNA. Germline loops: CDR1 DFQATT, CDR2 SNEGSKA (reference sequence). This CDR3 region has 15 residues. The CDR3 sequence: CSARDRTIGPYEQFF.

J is TRBJ2-1 and V is TRBV11-2; TCRdb selects TRBD1, and the lack of DNA leaves this call unchecked. Germline V gene lookup returns CDR1 SGHAT and CDR2 FQNNGV. The CDR3 runs to 16 residues. The CDR3: CASSLVGAGSPNEQFF. The full variable domain, in which reference TRBV11-2 and TRBJ2-1 provide the parts outside the CDR3, is EAGVAQSPRYKIIEKRQSVAFWCNPISGHATLYWYQQILGQGPKLLIQFQNNGVVDDSQLPKDRFSAERLKGVDSTLKIQPAKLEDSAVYLCASSLVGAGSPNEQFFGPGTRLTVL.

V usage is TRBV4-1 and J usage is TRBJ2-4; TCRdb returns TRBD2, unconfirmable since there is no DNA. CDR1 is MGHRA and CDR2 is YSYEKL in the germline V gene. The CDR3 has 14 amino acids. CDR3 in amino acids: CASRLAGGENIQYF.

The chain links TRBV5-1 to TRBJ2-1; the TRBD2 assignment by TCRdb is unverifiable without DNA. The CDR3 extends over 16 amino acids. Germline CDR1 reads SGHRS; CDR2 reads YFSETQ. The CDR3 reads CASSLATSGAYNEQFF.

V gene TRBV19 combines with J gene TRBJ2-3. The length of the CDR3 is 12 residues. In germline, CDR1 is LNHDA, CDR2 SQIVND (reference sequence). CDR3: CATRGETNTQYF. Filled out from reference TRBV19 and TRBJ2-3, the complete variable domain reads DGGITQSPKYLFRKEGQNVTLSCEQNLNHDAMYWYRQDPGQGLRLIYYSQIVNDFQKGDIAEGYSVSREKKESFPLTVTSAQKNPTAFYLCATRGETNTQYFGPGTRLTVL.

V gene TRBV7-3 combines with J gene TRBJ2-1; TCRdb's D call, TRBD2, is unchecked because there is no DNA. The CDR3 contains 18 residues. CDR1 and CDR2 (germline): SGHTA, FQGTGA. The CDR3 sequence is CASSLRPRDYPPYNEQFF.

The J gene is TRBJ2-4, the V gene TRBV11-3; TCRdb outputs TRBD2, but without DNA this stays unchecked. Germline lookup yields CDR1 SGHNT and CDR2 YENEEA. The CDR3 has 16 amino acids. This CDR3 is CASSLEAARAKNIQYF.

V is TRBV11-2 and J is TRBJ2-2; TCRdb calls TRBD2, which cannot be checked without DNA. This CDR3 is 17 amino acids long. Germline CDR1 and CDR2: SGHAT and FQNNGV. The CDR3 is CASSFVRTGRDTGELFF.

The rearrangement links TRBV7-9 to TRBJ2-7; TCRdb proposes TRBD2, but this gene call is untestable without DNA. Per germline, CDR1 SEHNR and CDR2 FQNEAQ (reference sequence). The CDR3 spans 14 residues. CDR3: CASSLATVPYEQYF.

This chain uses TRBV29-1 with TRBJ1-1. The germline CDR1 and CDR2 sequences are SQVTM and ANQGSEA. The length of the CDR3 is 15 residues. CDR3 sequence: CTTLVSGGWNTEAFF.

The chain has TRBV28 and TRBJ1-1. The CDR3 extends over 17 amino acids. From germline, CDR1 is MDHEN and CDR2 SYDVKM. CDR3 amino acids: CASSLWPSRAWNTEAFF.

This chain joins TRBV6-1 and TRBJ1-4. Germline loops: CDR1 MNHNS, CDR2 SASEGT. The CDR3 runs to 15 residues. CDR3 sequence: CASLVGPFRGEKLFF.

J is TRBJ1-1 and V is TRBV7-9; lacking DNA, the TRBD1 call made by TCRdb goes unchecked. This CDR3 spans 16 amino acids. CDR1 and CDR2 (germline): SEHNR, FQNEAQ (reference sequence). This CDR3 reads CASSLVGGPKNTEAFF. Full variable domain (rest looked up from reference TRBV7-9 and TRBJ1-1): DTGVSQNPRHKITKRGQNVTFRCDPISEHNRLYWYRQTLGQGPEFLTYFQNEAQLEKSRLLSDRFSAERPKGSFSTLEIQRTEQGDSAMYLCASSLVGGPKNTEAFFGQGTRLTVV.